This TCR beta chain originates from a study of blood T cell repertoires in COVID-19. For the study at large: There were acute and convalescent COVID-19 samples, and they came from the United States, Italy and Spain.

Original processing methods: For nucleated cells, counts were estimated from reference gene primer amplification. Only in-frame clones appear in the TCRdb table, and some are missing; sequencing was by immunoSEQ multiplex PCR. The V and J calls and clone size come from that table; D and trimming were worked out from the DNA. The table includes roughly 500,000 clones, 85% to 90% detected once. This clone was recorded a few times. Researchers sorted participants into cohorts using their self-reported clinical history. Recovery meant two consecutive negative NP/OP PCR tests, professional clearance, or resolved symptoms. The receptor's source is a woman in her 40s who had recovered from COVID-19. The sequencing sample was made of PBMCs or T cells enriched from blood (not recorded which).

The CDR3 nucleotides are TGTGCCAGCAGCTCTAACCGGGACAGTGAAGCTTTCTTT. Residues: CASSSNRDSEAFF. V usage is TRBV7-9 and J usage is TRBJ1-1; 7 nucleotides align to TRBD1. Germline values: CDR1 SEHNR, CDR2 FQNEAQ (reference sequence). The J segment lost 7 bases and the V segment lost 4 bases, leaving 6 bases of the junction unmatched. This CDR3 is built from 13 residues.